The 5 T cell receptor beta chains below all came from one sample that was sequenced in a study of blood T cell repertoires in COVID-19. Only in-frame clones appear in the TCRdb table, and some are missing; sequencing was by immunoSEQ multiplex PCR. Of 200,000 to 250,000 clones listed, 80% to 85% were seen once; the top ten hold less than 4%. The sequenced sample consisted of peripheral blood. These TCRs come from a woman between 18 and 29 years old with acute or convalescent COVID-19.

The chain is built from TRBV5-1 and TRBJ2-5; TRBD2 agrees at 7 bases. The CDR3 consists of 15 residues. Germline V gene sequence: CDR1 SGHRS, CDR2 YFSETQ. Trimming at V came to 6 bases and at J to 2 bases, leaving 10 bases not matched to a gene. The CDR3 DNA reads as TGCGCCAGCAAGGGTGGGAGGGTAAGACAAGAGACCCAGTACTTC. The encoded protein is CASKGGRVRQETQYF.

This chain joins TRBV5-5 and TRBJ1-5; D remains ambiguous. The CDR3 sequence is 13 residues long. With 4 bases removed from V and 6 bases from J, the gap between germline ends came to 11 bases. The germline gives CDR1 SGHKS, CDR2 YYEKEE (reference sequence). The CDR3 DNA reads TGTGCCAGCAGCCCGGGGTCCGGTCAGCCCCAGCATTTT. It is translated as CASSPGSGQPQHF.

Here the CDR3 reads CASTVASGWGEQFF. In DNA form, the CDR3 reads TGTGCCAGCACGGTGGCTAGCGGTTGGGGGGAGCAGTTCTTC. The chain has TRBV6-5 and TRBJ2-1, with TRBD2 matching over 7 bases. This CDR3 region has 14 residues. J was trimmed by 10 bases and V by 7 bases; bases with no gene match: 13. Per germline, CDR1 MNHEY and CDR2 SVGAGI.

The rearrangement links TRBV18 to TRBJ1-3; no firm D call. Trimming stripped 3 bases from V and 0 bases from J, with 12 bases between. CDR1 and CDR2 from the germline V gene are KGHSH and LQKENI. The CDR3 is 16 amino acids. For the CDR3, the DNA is TGTGCCAGCTCACCTTCGCACAGTAACTCTGGAAACACCATATATTTT. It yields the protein CASSPSHSNSGNTIYF.

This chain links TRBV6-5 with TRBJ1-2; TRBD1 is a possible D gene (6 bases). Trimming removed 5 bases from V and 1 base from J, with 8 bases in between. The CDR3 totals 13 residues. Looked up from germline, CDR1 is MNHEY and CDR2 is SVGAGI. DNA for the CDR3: TGTGCCAGCAGTCGGACAGATAACTATGGCTACACCTTC. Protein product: CASSRTDNYGYTF.